This TCR beta chain was captured in a study of T cells in Graves' hyperthyroidism and ophthalmopathy. Study details: At initial diagnosis, before any treatment had begun, peripheral blood was obtained.

As regards this clonotype: Just one base apart from a much larger clone, this may be a read error.

Orbital computed tomography, thyroid ultrasound, serum thyroxine and TRAb, and clinical symptoms together informed the diagnoses. PBMCs were obtained from over 8.5 ml fresh peripheral blood. CDR3 length: 15 residues. After removal of 1 base from V and 0 bases from J, the junction contained 4 bases not matched to a gene. Looked up from germline, CDR1 is SQVTM and CDR2 is ANQGSEA. RNA transcripts yielded amplified TCR beta CDR3 regions. The primer set for the first-round RT-PCR of the TCR CDR3 was HTBI. Each CDR3 protein gets one entry after TCRdb re-called the multiplex PCR reads with MiXCR. The sample lists hundreds of thousands of distinct CDR3 sequences; about 14% were seen once.

The specimen was blood. This chain joins TRBV29-1 and TRBJ2-3; 7 bases map to TRBD2. The TCR was taken from a woman between 50 and 59 years old with Graves' ophthalmopathy. CDR3 sequence (DNA): TGCAGCGTTGAAGGTGGCGGGGGTAGCACAGATACGCAGTATTTT. It codes for CSVEGGGGSTDTQYF.